These 27 T cell receptor beta chains originate from one sample sequenced in a study of PD-1 blockade in classical Hodgkin lymphoma. Every patient experienced relapse after autologous stem cell transplantation, and brentuximab vedotin exposure varied. TCRdb's copy holds only in-frame clones and misses some; the assay was immunoSEQ multiplex PCR. In the table there are 35,000 to 55,000 clones, over 65% of which are singletons. Sequenced material: peripheral blood mononuclear cells (PBMCs), taken before the second cycle of nivolumab. These receptor sequences come from a human donor with classical Hodgkin lymphoma.

V usage is TRBV9 and J usage is TRBJ1-4; TRBD1 might be the D (5 bases). This CDR3 spans 14 amino acids. The V gene lost 3 bases and the J gene lost 6 bases, with 12 bases spanning the gap. Germline V gives CDR1 SGDLS, CDR2 YYNGEE. CDR3 coding DNA: TGTGCCAGCAGCGACGGACAAGGTTATGAAAAACTGTTTTTT. Protein sequence: CASSDGQGYEKLFF. Together with reference TRBV9 and TRBJ1-4, the CDR3 gives the full variable domain: DSGVTQTPKHLITATGQRVTLRCSPRSGDLSVYWYQQSLDQGLQFLIQYYNGEERAKGNILERFSAQQFPDLHSELNLSSLELGDSALYFCASSDGQGYEKLFFGSGTQLSVL.

This clone was seen only a few times. CDR3 loop: CASSFWETSVYEQYF. The CDR3 DNA follows: TGTGCCAGCAGTTTTTGGGAAACAAGTGTTTACGAGCAGTACTTC. This sequence joins TRBV27 and TRBJ2-7; D gene ambiguous. Germline-derived CDR1 and CDR2 are MNHEY and SMNVEV (reference sequence). The V end was cut by 3 bases, the J end by 4 bases, with 16 bases between. This CDR3 is 15 amino acids long.

This chain connects TRBV4-3 to TRBJ1-1; a weak D match, TRBD1 (5 bases). The germline V gene encodes CDR1 LGHNA and CDR2 YSLEER. The CDR3 is 15 amino acids. Trimming cost V 3 bases and J 1 base, with 12 bases left between them. CDR3 nucleotides: TGCGCCAGCAGCCACGAAGTAGGGGCGAACACTGAAGCTTTCTTT. Protein: CASSHEVGANTEAFF.

J is TRBJ1-1 and V is TRBV6-5; D uncertain. V was cut by 0 bases and J by 4 bases, with 15 bases left in between. Germline V gene data show CDR1 as MNHEY and CDR2 as SVGAGI. The CDR3 covers 16 residues. CDR3 DNA sequence: TGTGCCAGCAGTTACTCTAGGCTCCCATGGGTCACTGAAGCTTTCTTT. Translation: CASSYSRLPWVTEAFF.

The count of this clone is one. This rearrangement joins TRBV5-4 to TRBJ2-7; no definite D call. Germline CDR1 and CDR2: SGHNT and YYREEE (reference sequence). The CDR3 runs to 16 residues. The V gene lost 3 bases and the J gene lost 4 bases, with 20 bases spanning the gap. CDR3 region: CASSSPFGNGSYEQYF. CDR3 nucleotides: TGTGCCAGCAGCTCGCCCTTTGGAAACGGGTCATACGAGCAGTACTTC.

The rearrangement uses TRBV5-1 and TRBJ1-2; D is perhaps TRBD1 (5 bases). Germline V gives CDR1 SGHRS, CDR2 YFSETQ. The CDR3 is 13 residues long. Trimming removed 6 bases at V and 7 bases at J, with 16 bases between. As DNA, the CDR3 is TGCGCCAGCATGGACCTCGAGGGGACTGGCTACACCTTC. Encoded protein: CASMDLEGTGYTF.

The rearrangement links TRBV29-1 to TRBJ2-1, with 7 bases matching TRBD2. J lost 0 bases, V lost 1 base, and 6 bases had no gene match. The V gene's germline CDR1 is SQVTM and CDR2 ANQGSEA. This CDR3 has 16 amino acids. The CDR3 reads CSVEGASGFSYNEQFF. DNA for the CDR3: TGCAGCGTTGAAGGGGCTAGCGGCTTCTCCTACAATGAGCAGTTCTTC.

In its sample, this clone was seen a few times. Here the CDR3 DNA reads TGTGCCAGCAGCTCTCCCACGGGGGCTCACAATGAGCAGTTCTTC. Amino acids: CASSSPTGAHNEQFF. The gene calls are TRBV5-4 and TRBJ2-1; D may correspond to TRBD1 or TRBD2 (6 bases each). The CDR3 contains 15 residues. The germline V gene encodes CDR1 SGHNT and CDR2 YYREEE (reference sequence). Trimming removed 3 bases from V and 5 bases from J, with 15 bases in between.

V gene TRBV4-1 combines with J gene TRBJ2-7, with D unresolved. This CDR3 has 15 amino acids. The germline CDR1 and CDR2 sequences are MGHRA and YSYEKL. Trimming took off 1 base at V and 3 bases at J, with 13 bases between the two ends. The CDR3 DNA follows: TGCGCCAGCAGCCAAGTGGAAGGGATAGTCTACGAGCAGTACTTC. Translated, it gives CASSQVEGIVYEQYF.

This chain connects TRBV7-7 to TRBJ2-3, with D unresolved. Trimming removed 4 bases at V and 5 bases at J, with 16 bases between. This CDR3 region has 15 residues. Germline V lookup: CDR1 SSHAT, CDR2 FNYEAQ (reference sequence). This CDR3 reads CASSSSQVSVDTQYF. CDR3 DNA: TGTGCCAGCAGCTCCTCCCAGGTATCGGTAGATACGCAGTATTTT.

This clone was counted many times. V and J are TRBV30 and TRBJ2-7; the D gene is possibly TRBD2 (6 bases). The germline gives CDR1 GTSNPN, CDR2 SVGIG (reference sequence). V lost 3 bases, J lost 5 bases, and 8 bases lay in between. The CDR3 has 11 residues. The CDR3 protein is CAWRGGHEQYF. DNA for the CDR3: TGTGCCTGGAGGGGAGGTCACGAGCAGTACTTC. Full variable domain (outside the CDR3, taken from reference TRBV30 and TRBJ2-7): SQTIHQWPATLVQPVGSPLSLECTVEGTSNPNLYWYRQAAGRGLQLLFYSVGIGQISSEVPQNLSASRPQDRQFILSSKKLLLSDSGFYLCAWRGGHEQYFGPGTRLTVT.

The chain joins TRBV7-6 to TRBJ2-1; D is undetermined. The CDR3 length is 15 residues. The germline V gene encodes CDR1 SGHVS and CDR2 FNYEAQ. V was trimmed by 1 base and J by 6 bases, leaving 13 bases between them. The CDR3, as DNA: TGTGCCAGCAGCTTAGAGCCCATCCCCGGCAATGAGCAGTTCTTC. As protein: CASSLEPIPGNEQFF.

The V call is TRBV7-6, the J call TRBJ2-2; D is unclear. The CDR3 consists of 16 residues. Germline V gives CDR1 SGHVS, CDR2 FNYEAQ. The ends were cut back, 5 bases at V and 2 bases at J, with 15 bases in the middle. The CDR3 DNA sequence: TGTGCCAGCAGCCCATTTCTGGACGGAAACACCGGGGAGCTGTTTTTT. It specifies CASSPFLDGNTGELFF.

The rearrangement links TRBV6-1 to TRBJ1-2; tentatively, D is TRBD1 (5 bases). Germline V gene sequence: CDR1 MNHNS, CDR2 SASEGT. The V end was cut by 6 bases, the J end by 8 bases, with 19 bases between. The CDR3 extends over 14 amino acids. The CDR3 sequence: CASSALETGQGYTF. For the CDR3, the DNA is TGTGCCAGCAGCGCCCTAGAGACGGGGCAGGGCTACACCTTC.

In this sample, this clone turned up a few times. V and J are TRBV15 and TRBJ1-1; TRBD1 matches at 10 bases. J gave up 6 bases and V 6 bases, and 10 bases lay outside the gene matches. Per germline, CDR1 LNHNV and CDR2 YYDKDF (reference sequence). This CDR3 region has 15 residues. CDR3 nucleotides: TGTGCCACCAGGACCCCGGGACAGGGGTTTTCTGAAGCTTTCTTT. Its translation: CATRTPGQGFSEAFF. Filled out from reference TRBV15 and TRBJ1-1, the complete variable domain reads DAMVIQNPRYQVTQFGKPVTLSCSQTLNHNVMYWYQQKSSQAPKLLFHYYDKDFNNEADTPDNFQSRRPNTSFCFLDIRSPGLGDTAMYLCATRTPGQGFSEAFFGQGTRLTVV.

This chain links TRBV27 with TRBJ1-2; TRBD1 agrees at 9 bases. V shed 5 bases and J 7 bases; nucleotides not matched to a gene: 2. There are 12 residues in the CDR3. Germline V gene lookup returns CDR1 MNHEY and CDR2 SMNVEV (reference sequence). Written as DNA, the CDR3 is TGTGCCAGCAGTGGACAGGGGTTTGGCTACACCTTC. Its protein product is CASSGQGFGYTF.

This clone was picked up a small number of times. J is TRBJ2-1 and V is TRBV6-1; either TRBD1 or TRBD2 may fit D (5 bases each). Germline-derived CDR1 and CDR2 are MNHNS and SASEGT. The V gene lost 6 bases and the J gene lost 4 bases, with 10 bases spanning the gap. This CDR3 spans 13 amino acids. This CDR3 is CASRGDGYNEQFF. CDR3 DNA sequence: TGTGCCAGCAGAGGGGACGGATACAATGAGCAGTTCTTC.

The chain carries TRBV6-1 and TRBJ2-5; 8 bases are shared with TRBD1. The V and J ends lost 2 bases and 2 bases, in that order; junction bases with no gene match: 4. This CDR3 is built from 15 residues. Germline CDR1 and CDR2: MNHNS and SASEGT. The CDR3 nucleotides are TGTGCCAGCAGTGAAAGGACAGGGATACAAGAGACCCAGTACTTC. Protein sequence: CASSERTGIQETQYF.

CDR3 region: CASSSPPGQSTGELFF. The CDR3, as DNA: TGCGCCAGCAGCTCGCCTCCGGGACAGTCCACCGGGGAGCTGTTTTTT. This chain connects TRBV5-1 to TRBJ2-2, with 7 bases lining up with TRBD1. CDR1 and CDR2 (germline): SGHRS, YFSETQ. J lost 4 bases, V lost 3 bases, and 9 bases had no gene match. The CDR3 runs 16 residues. Using reference TRBV5-1 and TRBJ2-2 for the parts outside the CDR3, the full variable domain is KAGVTQTPRYLIKTRGQQVTLSCSPISGHRSVSWYQQTPGQGLQFLFEYFSETQRNKGNFPGRFSGRQFSNSRSEMNVSTLELGDSALYLCASSSPPGQSTGELFFGEGSRLTVL.

In this sample, this clone turned up a few times. V gene TRBV18 combines with J gene TRBJ1-1; TRBD1 might be the D (5 bases). V was pared by 3 bases and J by 1 base, with 9 bases between. There are 14 residues in the CDR3. Germline CDR1 and CDR2: KGHSH and LQKENI. CDR3 region: CASSPQGANTEAFF. The DNA for the CDR3 is TGTGCCAGCTCACCCCAGGGAGCGAACACTGAAGCTTTCTTT.

The gene calls are TRBV6-5 and TRBJ1-1; a possible D gene is TRBD1 (5 bases). CDR3 size: 15 residues. Trimming left V 5 bases short and J 4 bases short, with 17 bases between. Germline-derived CDR1 and CDR2 are MNHEY and SVGAGI. The CDR3 sequence is CASSLGDAGGTEAFF. The CDR3 bases are TGTGCCAGCAGTCTTGGGGACGCTGGAGGCACTGAAGCTTTCTTT.

In its sample, this clone was seen a few times. V usage is TRBV27 and J usage is TRBJ1-1; possibly TRBD1 for D (5 bases). CDR1 is MNHEY, CDR2 SMNVEV, per germline (reference sequence). This CDR3 spans 12 amino acids. Trimming removed 6 bases from V and 8 bases from J, with 13 bases in between. The CDR3 DNA follows: TGTGCCAGCAGCTATTCAGGGACCGAAGCTTTCTTT. Its translation is CASSYSGTEAFF.

This chain links TRBV27 with TRBJ1-5; D is unclear. Germline values: CDR1 MNHEY, CDR2 SMNVEV (reference sequence). This CDR3 spans 18 amino acids. The V gene lost 5 bases and the J gene lost 3 bases, with 23 bases spanning the gap. CDR3 sequence: CASSPYYGRARYNQPQHF. CDR3 sequence (DNA): TGTGCCAGCAGTCCTTATTACGGACGGGCCCGGTACAATCAGCCCCAGCATTTT.

The chain uses TRBV7-9 and TRBJ2-5, with 8 bases lining up with TRBD1. V was pared by 6 bases and J by 7 bases, with 10 bases of the junction left unmatched. The CDR3 is made up of 14 amino acids. The germline CDR1 and CDR2 sequences are SEHNR and FQNEAQ (reference sequence). As DNA, the CDR3 is TGTGCCAGCAGGCCTCCTTCTGACAGGGGGACCCAGTACTTC. Translating gives CASRPPSDRGTQYF. The full variable domain, completed using reference TRBV7-9 and TRBJ2-5, is DTGVSQNPRHKITKRGQNVTFRCDPISEHNRLYWYRQTLGQGPEFLTYFQNEAQLEKSRLLSDRFSAERPKGSFSTLEIQRTEQGDSAMYLCASRPPSDRGTQYFGPGTRLLVL.

In its sample, this clone was seen once. The chain links TRBV6-6 to TRBJ1-2; a weak D match, TRBD1 (5 bases). V was cut by 9 bases and J by 5 bases, with 16 bases left in between. The length of the CDR3 is 13 residues. CDR1 is MNHNY, CDR2 SVGAGI, per germline (reference sequence). CDR3 in amino acids: CASEPGAIYGYTF. The CDR3 DNA reads TGTGCCAGTGAACCCGGGGCGATTTATGGCTACACCTTC.

The chain has TRBV11-2 and TRBJ2-3; TRBD2 aligns across 7 bases. Per germline, CDR1 SGHAT and CDR2 FQNNGV. The CDR3 length is 15 residues. Trimming cost V 5 bases and J 1 base; bases outside gene matches: 6. The CDR3 sequence: CASSHLAGGTDTQYF. The DNA of the CDR3 is TGTGCCAGCAGCCACCTTGCGGGGGGCACAGATACGCAGTATTTT.

The chain employs TRBV29-1 and TRBJ2-7; D possibly corresponds to TRBD2 (5 bases). Germline loops: CDR1 SQVTM, CDR2 ANQGSEA. The CDR3 has 14 residues. Trimming shortened V by 0 bases and J by 3 bases, and 12 bases separated the two germline ends. CDR3 in DNA: TGCAGCGTTGAAGATCGCGGGTCAGGCTACGAGCAGTACTTC. It specifies CSVEDRGSGYEQYF.